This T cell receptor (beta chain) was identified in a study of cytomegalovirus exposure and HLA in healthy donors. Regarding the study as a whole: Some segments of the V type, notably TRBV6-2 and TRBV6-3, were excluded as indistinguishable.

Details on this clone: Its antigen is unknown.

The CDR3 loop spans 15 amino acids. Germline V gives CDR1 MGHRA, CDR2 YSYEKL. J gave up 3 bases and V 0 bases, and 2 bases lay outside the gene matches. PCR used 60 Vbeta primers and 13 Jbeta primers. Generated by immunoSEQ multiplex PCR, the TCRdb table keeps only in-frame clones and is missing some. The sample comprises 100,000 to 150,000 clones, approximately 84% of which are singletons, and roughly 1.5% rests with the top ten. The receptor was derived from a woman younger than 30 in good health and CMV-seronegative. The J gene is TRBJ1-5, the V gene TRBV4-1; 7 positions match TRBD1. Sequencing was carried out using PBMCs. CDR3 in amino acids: CASSQEDRANQPQHF. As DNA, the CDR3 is TGCGCCAGCAGCCAAGAAGACAGGGCCAATCAGCCCCAGCATTTT.